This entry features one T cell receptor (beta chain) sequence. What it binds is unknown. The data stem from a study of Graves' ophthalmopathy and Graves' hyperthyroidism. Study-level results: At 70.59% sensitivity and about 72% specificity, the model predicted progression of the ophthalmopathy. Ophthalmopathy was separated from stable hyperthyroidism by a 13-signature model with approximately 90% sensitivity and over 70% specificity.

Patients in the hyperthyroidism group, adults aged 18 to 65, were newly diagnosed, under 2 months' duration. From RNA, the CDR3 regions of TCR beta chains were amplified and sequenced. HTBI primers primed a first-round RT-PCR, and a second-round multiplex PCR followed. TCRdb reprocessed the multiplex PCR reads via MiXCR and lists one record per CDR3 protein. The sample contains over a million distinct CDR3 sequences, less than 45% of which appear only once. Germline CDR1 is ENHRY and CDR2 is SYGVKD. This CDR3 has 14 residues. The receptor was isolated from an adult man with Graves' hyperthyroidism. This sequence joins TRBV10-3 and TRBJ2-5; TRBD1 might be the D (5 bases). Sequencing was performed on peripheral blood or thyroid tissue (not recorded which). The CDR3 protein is CARSTPGPGETQYF. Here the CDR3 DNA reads TGTGCTAGATCTACGCCAGGGCCAGGGGAGACCCAGTACTTC.